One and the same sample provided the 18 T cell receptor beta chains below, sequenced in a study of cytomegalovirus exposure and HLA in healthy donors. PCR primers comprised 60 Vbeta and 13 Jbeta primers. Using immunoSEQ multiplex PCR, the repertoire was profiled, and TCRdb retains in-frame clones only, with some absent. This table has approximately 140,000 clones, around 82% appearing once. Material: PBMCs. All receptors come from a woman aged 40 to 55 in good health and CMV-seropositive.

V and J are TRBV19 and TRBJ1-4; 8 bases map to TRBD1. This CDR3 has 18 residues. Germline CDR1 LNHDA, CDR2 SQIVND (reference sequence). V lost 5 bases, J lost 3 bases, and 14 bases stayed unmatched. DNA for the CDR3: TGTGCCAGTAGTGCACGACGGCTACAGGGGGGGGCTAATGAAAAACTGTTTTTT. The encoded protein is CASSARRLQGGANEKLFF.

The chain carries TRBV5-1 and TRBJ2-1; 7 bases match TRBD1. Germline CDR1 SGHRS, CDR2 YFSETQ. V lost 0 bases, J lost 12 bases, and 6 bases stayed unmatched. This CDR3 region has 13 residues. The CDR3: CASSLDRQGRQFF. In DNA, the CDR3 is TGCGCCAGCAGCTTGGACCGACAGGGCAGGCAGTTCTTC.

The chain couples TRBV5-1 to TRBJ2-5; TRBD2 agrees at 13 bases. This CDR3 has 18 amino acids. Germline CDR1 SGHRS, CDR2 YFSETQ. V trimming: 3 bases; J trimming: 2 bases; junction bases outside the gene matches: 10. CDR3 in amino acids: CASSWRPGTSGAQETQYF. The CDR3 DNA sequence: TGCGCCAGCAGCTGGAGGCCCGGGACTAGCGGGGCACAAGAGACCCAGTACTTC.

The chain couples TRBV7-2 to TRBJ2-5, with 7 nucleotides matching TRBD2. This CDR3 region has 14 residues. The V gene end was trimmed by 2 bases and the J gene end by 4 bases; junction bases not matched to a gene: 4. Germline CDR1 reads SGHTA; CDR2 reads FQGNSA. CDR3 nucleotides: TGTGCCAGCAGCTTAATGGCGGGAGTAGAGACCCAGTACTTC. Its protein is CASSLMAGVETQYF. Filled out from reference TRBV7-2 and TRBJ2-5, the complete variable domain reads GAGVSQSPSNKVTEKGKDVELRCDPISGHTALYWYRQSLGQGLEFLIYFQGNSAPDKSGLPSDRFSAERTGGSVSTLTIQRTQQEDSAVYLCASSLMAGVETQYFGPGTRLLVL.

The CDR3 reads CASSLIPGETQYF. CDR3 DNA sequence: TGCGCCAGCAGCTTGATTCCGGGAGAGACCCAGTACTTC. The rearrangement uses TRBV5-1 and TRBJ2-5; no clear D. Trimming left V 1 base short and J 4 bases short, with 8 bases between. This CDR3 spans 13 amino acids. Germline V gene sequence: CDR1 SGHRS, CDR2 YFSETQ.

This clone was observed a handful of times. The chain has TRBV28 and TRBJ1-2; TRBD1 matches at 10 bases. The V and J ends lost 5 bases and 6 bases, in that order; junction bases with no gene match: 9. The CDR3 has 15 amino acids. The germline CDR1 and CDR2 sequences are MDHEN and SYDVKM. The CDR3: CASSDRGTGANGYTF. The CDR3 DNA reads TGTGCCAGCAGTGACCGAGGGACAGGGGCTAATGGCTACACCTTC.

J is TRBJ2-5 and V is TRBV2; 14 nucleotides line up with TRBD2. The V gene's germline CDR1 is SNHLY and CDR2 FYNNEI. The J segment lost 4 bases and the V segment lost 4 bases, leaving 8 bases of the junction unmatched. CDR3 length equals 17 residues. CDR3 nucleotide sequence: TGTGCCAGCAGTGCCATCCCGGGACTAGCGGGAGTAGAGACCCAGTACTTC. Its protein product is CASSAIPGLAGVETQYF.

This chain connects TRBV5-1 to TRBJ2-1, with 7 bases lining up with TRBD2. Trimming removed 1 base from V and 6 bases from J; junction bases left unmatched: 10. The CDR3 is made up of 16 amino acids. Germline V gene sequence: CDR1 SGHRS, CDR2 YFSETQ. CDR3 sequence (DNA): TGCGCCAGCAGCTTGATGGTGGTAGCGGGCCTCAATGAGCAGTTCTTC. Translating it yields CASSLMVVAGLNEQFF.

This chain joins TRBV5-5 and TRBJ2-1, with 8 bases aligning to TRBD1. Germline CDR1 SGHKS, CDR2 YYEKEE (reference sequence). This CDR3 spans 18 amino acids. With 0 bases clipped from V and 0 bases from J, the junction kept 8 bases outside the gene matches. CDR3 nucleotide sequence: TGTGCCAGCAGCTTGGGGGGTGGGACAGGTAGCTCCTACAATGAGCAGTTCTTC. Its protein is CASSLGGGTGSSYNEQFF.

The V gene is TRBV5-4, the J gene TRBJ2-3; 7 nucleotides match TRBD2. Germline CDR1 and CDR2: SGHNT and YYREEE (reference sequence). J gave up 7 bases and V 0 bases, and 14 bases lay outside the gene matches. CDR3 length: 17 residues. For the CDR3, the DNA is TGTGCCAGCAGCTTGGCAACGAGGGAGGGCCGGTTTAATACGCAGTATTTT. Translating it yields CASSLATREGRFNTQYF. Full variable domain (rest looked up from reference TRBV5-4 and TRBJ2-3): ETGVTQSPTHLIKTRGQQVTLRCSSQSGHNTVSWYQQALGQGPQFIFQYYREEENGRGNFPPRFSGLQFPNYSSELNVNALELDDSALYLCASSLATREGRFNTQYFGPGTRLTVL.

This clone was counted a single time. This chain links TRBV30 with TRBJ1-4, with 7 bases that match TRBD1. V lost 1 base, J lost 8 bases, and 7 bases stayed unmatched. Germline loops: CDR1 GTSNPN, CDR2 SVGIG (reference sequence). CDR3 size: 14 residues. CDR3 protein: CAWSAIRGSEKLFF. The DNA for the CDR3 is TGTGCCTGGAGTGCAATCAGGGGGAGCGAAAAACTGTTTTTT.

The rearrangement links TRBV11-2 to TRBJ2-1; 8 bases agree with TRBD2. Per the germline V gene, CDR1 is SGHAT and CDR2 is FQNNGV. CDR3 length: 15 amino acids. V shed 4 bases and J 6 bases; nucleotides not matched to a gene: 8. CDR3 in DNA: TGTGCCAGCAGCTCCACTAGCGGCCCCGTCAATGAGCAGTTCTTC. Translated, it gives CASSSTSGPVNEQFF.

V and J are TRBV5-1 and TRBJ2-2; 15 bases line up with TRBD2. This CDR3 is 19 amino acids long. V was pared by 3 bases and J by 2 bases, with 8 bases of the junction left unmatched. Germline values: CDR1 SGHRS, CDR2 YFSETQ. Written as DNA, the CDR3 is TGCGCCAGCAGCTCCCGGACTAGCGGGAGGGTGGTCAACACCGGGGAGCTGTTTTTT. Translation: CASSSRTSGRVVNTGELFF.

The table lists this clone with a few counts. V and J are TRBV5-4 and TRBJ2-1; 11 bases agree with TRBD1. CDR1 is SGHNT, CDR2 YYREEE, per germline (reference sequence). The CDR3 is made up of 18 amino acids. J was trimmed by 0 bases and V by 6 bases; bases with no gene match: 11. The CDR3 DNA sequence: TGTGCCAGCACCTTAGGACAGGGGGCCTTAAGCTCCTACAATGAGCAGTTCTTC. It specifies CASTLGQGALSSYNEQFF.

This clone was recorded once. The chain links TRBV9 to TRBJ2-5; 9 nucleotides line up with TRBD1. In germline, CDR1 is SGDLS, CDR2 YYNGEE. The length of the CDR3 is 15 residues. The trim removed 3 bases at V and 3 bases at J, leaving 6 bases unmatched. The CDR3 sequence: CASSATGTGKETQYF. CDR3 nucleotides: TGTGCCAGCAGCGCCACCGGGACAGGGAAAGAGACCCAGTACTTC.

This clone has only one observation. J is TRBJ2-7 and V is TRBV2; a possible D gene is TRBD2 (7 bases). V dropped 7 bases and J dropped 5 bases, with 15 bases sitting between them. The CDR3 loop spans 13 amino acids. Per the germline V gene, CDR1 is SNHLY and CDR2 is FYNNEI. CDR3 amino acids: CASIRRGRDEQYF. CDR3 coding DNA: TGTGCCAGCATTCGGCGGGGGCGGGACGAGCAGTACTTC.

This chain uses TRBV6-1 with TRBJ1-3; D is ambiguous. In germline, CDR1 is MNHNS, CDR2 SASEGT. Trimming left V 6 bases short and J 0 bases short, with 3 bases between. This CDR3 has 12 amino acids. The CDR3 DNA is TGTGCCAGCAGGGCCTCTGGAAACACCATATATTTT. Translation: CASRASGNTIYF.

The CDR3: CASRRQYNTEAFF. The DNA for the CDR3 is TGTGCCAGCAGGCGACAGTATAACACTGAAGCTTTCTTT. The gene calls are TRBV2 and TRBJ1-1, with TRBD1 as a possible D gene (5 bases). Germline-derived CDR1 and CDR2 are SNHLY and FYNNEI. The CDR3 is 13 residues long. V lost 6 bases, J lost 2 bases, and 10 bases lay in between.